What follows describes a single T cell receptor beta chain. Within a library made for alpha chains, this beta chain is off target, and its count is uninformative. The entry originates in a study of spatial heterogeneity in lung cancer. This CDR3 is 16 amino acids long. The V gene lost 3 bases and the J gene lost 0 bases, with 11 bases spanning the gap. CDR1 and CDR2 from the germline V gene are SGHAT and FQNNGV. TCRdb used MiXCR to reprocess the 5' RACE reads, holding one entry per CDR3 protein. The data show 650 to 850 distinct CDR3 sequences, over 60% seen once. The time point is: blood at routine non-recurrence follow-up after resection.

J is TRBJ2-2 and V is TRBV11-2, with unresolved D. The sequence was collected from a female donor with early-stage non-small cell lung cancer. Sequenced here: PBMCs, sampled at follow-up. CDR3 in amino acids: CASSFRGKPNTGELFF. CDR3 coding DNA: TGTGCCAGCAGCTTCCGTGGCAAACCGAACACCGGGGAGCTGTTTTTT.